The table lists the clone carrying this T cell receptor beta chain with a few counts. Its antigen is unknown. Sequencing used immunoSEQ multiplex PCR; TCRdb keeps in-frame clones, though not all of them. The sample has approximately 110,000 clones, more than 80% seen once. These data belong to a study of T cell responses to AZD1222 COVID-19 vaccine. General study results and limits: Mostly white British, mostly female donors; authors suggested clonal diversity may be underestimated. A rise in Spike-specific TCR breadth and depth followed two AZD1222 doses.

This CDR3 region has 12 residues. The V end was cut by 3 bases, the J end by 8 bases, with 11 bases between. Per germline, CDR1 MNHNS and CDR2 SASEGT. The clonotype was recovered from an adult who received the AZD1222 COVID-19 vaccine. The material was peripheral blood, obtained 28 days after the second AZD1222 dose. V gene TRBV6-1 combines with J gene TRBJ2-7; a weak D match, TRBD2 (5 bases). This chain's CDR3 is CASSEDHGKQYF. CDR3 nucleotides: TGTGCCAGCAGTGAGGACCACGGGAAGCAGTACTTC.